What follows are 8 T cell receptor beta chains derived from one specimen sequenced in a study of Ad26.COV2.S vaccination and SARS-CoV-2 variants. Clones were read by immunoSEQ multiplex PCR, and TCRdb kept only the in-frame ones, dropping some. The sample records just over 350,000 clones, approximately 81% being singletons. The sample's treatment: some 20 received Ad26.COV2.S at low or high dose, single or two shots; about 5 received placebo; per-sample allocation not given. All samples were drawn on day 63, counting from the first vaccine or placebo injection. Sequenced here: peripheral blood, sampled in a trial of Ad26.COV2.S vaccine versus placebo. The receptors derive from a person aged 18-60 years who received the Ad26.COV2.S COVID-19 vaccine or a placebo.

This sequence joins TRBV24-1 and TRBJ2-2, with 7 bases that match TRBD1. Germline-derived CDR1 and CDR2 are KGHDR and SFDVKD. CDR3 size: 15 residues. J lost 0 bases, V lost 6 bases, and 3 bases had no gene match. This CDR3 reads CATSPGGANTGELFF. The CDR3 DNA reads TGTGCCACCAGTCCAGGGGGTGCGAACACCGGGGAGCTGTTTTTT.

The J gene is TRBJ2-7, the V gene TRBV11-2; D ambiguous. The CDR3 length is 12 residues. Trimming took 1 base from V and 8 from J, leaving 9 bases between them. Germline-derived CDR1 and CDR2 are SGHAT and FQNNGV. Written as DNA, the CDR3 is TGTGCCAGCAGCTTAGCAGGTTCTAAGCAGTACTTC. Translation gives CASSLAGSKQYF.

The J gene is TRBJ1-4, the V gene TRBV5-8; D not resolved. This CDR3 contains 15 residues. The V end was cut by 3 bases, the J end by 4 bases, with 13 bases between. In germline, CDR1 is SGHTS, CDR2 YDEGEE. CDR3 amino acids: CASSYSSGSNEKLFF. As DNA, the CDR3 is TGTGCCAGCAGCTATTCCTCGGGGAGTAATGAAAAACTGTTTTTT.

The CDR3 sequence: CASSKGQGPSGNTIYF. In DNA form, the CDR3 reads TGTGCCAGCAGCAAGGGACAGGGGCCCTCTGGAAACACCATATATTTT. The chain has TRBV7-2 and TRBJ1-3; 10 bases line up with TRBD1. The CDR3 runs 16 residues. J gave up 0 bases and V 5 bases, and 4 bases lay outside the gene matches. Germline values: CDR1 SGHTA, CDR2 FQGNSA.

The CDR3 loop reads CATSESGAGYNSPLHF. CDR3 DNA: TGTGCCACCAGTGAGTCGGGGGCAGGTTATAATTCACCCCTCCACTTT. This chain links TRBV24-1 with TRBJ1-6; D may be TRBD1 (6 bases). V gave up 4 bases and J gave up 4 bases, with 13 bases separating them. The CDR3 sequence is 16 residues long. Per the germline V gene, CDR1 is KGHDR and CDR2 is SFDVKD.

CDR3 protein: CASSSHEDFSSQPQHF. The CDR3 DNA reads TGTGCCAGCAGTTCTCACGAGGACTTCAGTAGTCAGCCCCAGCATTTT. This rearrangement joins TRBV6-6 to TRBJ1-5; D remains ambiguous. V lost 4 bases and J 6 bases, leaving 19 bases between the germline ends. The CDR3 length is 16 residues. CDR1 and CDR2 from the germline V gene are MNHNY and SVGAGI (reference sequence).

The CDR3 DNA reads as TGTGCCAGCAGGCGAAAGTCCGACACACAAGGGGGGAATACGCAGTATTTT. This codes for CASRRKSDTQGGNTQYF. The genes are TRBV11-3 and TRBJ2-3; the D call may be TRBD1 or TRBD2 (6 bases each). The length of the CDR3 is 17 residues. V was cut by 6 bases and J by 7 bases, with 26 bases left in between. Germline CDR1 and CDR2: SGHNT and YENEEA.

J is TRBJ2-2 and V is TRBV6-6, with TRBD1 matching 9 bases. The CDR3 spans 16 residues. V was pared by 6 bases and J by 6 bases, with 11 bases of the junction left unmatched. Germline V CDR1 and CDR2: MNHNY, SVGAGI (reference sequence). This chain's CDR3 is CASRGHRQGVAGELFF. In DNA, the CDR3 is TGTGCCAGCAGGGGACATCGACAGGGGGTGGCCGGGGAGCTGTTTTTT.